These T cell receptor beta chains were read from a single sample in a study of blood T cell repertoires in COVID-19. Profiling relied on immunoSEQ multiplex PCR, and the TCRdb table lists in-frame clones only, not all of them. The sample consists of some 300,000 clones, approximately 88% of them appearing once. The sample was peripheral blood. Every receptor here comes from a woman in her 30s who had recovered from COVID-19. CDR3s include the opening cysteine and the closing phenylalanine or tryptophan. The D gene is left open where the match is weak. A row's size may be missing; if present it is once, few, many or a size class.

V	size	J	D	DNA	CDR3
TRBV5-4	NA	TRBJ1-6	TRBD1	TGTGCCAGCAGCTTACTAGGACAGGGAAACTCACCCCTCCACTTT	CASSLLGQGNSPLHF
TRBV27	NA	TRBJ2-7	TRBD2	TGTGCCAGCAGTTTGACTAGCGGGGTCTCCTACGAGCAGTACTTC	CASSLTSGVSYEQYF
TRBV15	NA	TRBJ2-7	NA	TGTGCCACCAGCAGAGGCGAGGGCTATCGGAGCTCCTACGAGCAGTACTTC	CATSRGEGYRSSYEQYF
TRBV19	once	TRBJ2-2	TRBD1	TGTGCCAGTGTTTGGACAGGGGCGGGCACCGGGGAGCTGTTTTTT	CASVWTGAGTGELFF
TRBV28	NA	TRBJ1-2	NA	TGTGCCAGCAGTAGACAGGACAAGTTGAGCTACACCTTC	CASSRQDKLSYTF
TRBV19	once	TRBJ2-6	NA	TGTGCCAGTAGTAGGGGCCTTGGTGTCTCTGGGGCCAACGTCCTGACTTTC	CASSRGLGVSGANVLTF
TRBV18	NA	TRBJ2-7	NA	TGTGCCAGCTCACGGTCAGGGGACTCCTACGAGCAGTACTTC	CASSRSGDSYEQYF
TRBV11-2	NA	TRBJ2-7	NA	TGTGCCAGCAGCTTAGGGGGCACCTACGAGCAGTACTTC	CASSLGGTYEQYF
TRBV19	NA	TRBJ1-4	NA	TGTGCCAGTAGTGCCCGACAGTCGGTCGGTGAAAAACTGTTTTTT	CASSARQSVGEKLFF
TRBV5-1	few	TRBJ1-6	TRBD1	TGCGCCAGCAGTTCCGGACAGGTTGATTCACCCCTCCACTTT	CASSSGQVDSPLHF
TRBV27	NA	TRBJ2-1	NA	TGTGCCAGCAGTCACACACCCCAGGATGAGCAGTTCTTC	CASSHTPQDEQFF
TRBV11-2	NA	TRBJ2-2	NA	TGTGCCAGCAGCTCCCGAAGTAGAGGGTCAACCGGGGAGCTGTTTTTT	CASSSRSRGSTGELFF
TRBV9	NA	TRBJ1-2	NA	TGTGCCAGCAGCGTGTTTCTAGGGGGAAGACTTGGTGGCTACACCTTC	CASSVFLGGRLGGYTF
TRBV16	NA	TRBJ2-5	TRBD1	TGTGCCAGCAGAAATATCCCGACAGGGGCATCAGAGACCCAGTACTTC	CASRNIPTGASETQYF
TRBV2	NA	TRBJ2-7	NA	TGTGCCAGCGGAATAGGCAGGGATTCTCAGCAGTACTTC	CASGIGRDSQQYF
TRBV7-2	NA	TRBJ2-5	TRBD2	TGTGCCAGCGGACTAGCGGGGACCTGGGAAGAGACCCAGTACTTC	CASGLAGTWEETQYF
TRBV2	NA	TRBJ2-7	NA	TGTGCCAGCAGTGCCGACAGGACCTACGAGCAGTACTTC	CASSADRTYEQYF
TRBV5-8	NA	TRBJ2-5	NA	TGTGCCAGCAGCTTGGCCTGGCGGGGCCGCCGAGTAGAAGAGACCCAGTACTTC	CASSLAWRGRRVEETQYF
TRBV18	once	TRBJ2-7	TRBD2	TGTGCCAGCTCACCGACTAGCTGGAGCGAGCAGTACTTC	CASSPTSWSEQYF
TRBV7-9	once	TRBJ1-2	NA	TGTGCCAGCAGCTTAGATAGTTCAGGGGATGGCTACACCTTC	CASSLDSSGDGYTF
TRBV4-2	NA	TRBJ1-1	TRBD1	TGTGCCAGCAGCCACCGTGAACAGGGGCGACAGGCTTTCTTT	CASSHREQGRQAFF
TRBV5-1	NA	TRBJ1-2	TRBD1	TGCGCCAGCAGACCTCGGACAGGGGCGGATGGCTACACCTTC	CASRPRTGADGYTF
TRBV5-8	NA	TRBJ1-6	NA	TGTGCCAGCAGCTTTTTCCTCTATAATTCACCCCTCCACTTT	CASSFFLYNSPLHF
TRBV3-1/TRBV3-2	NA	TRBJ2-1	NA	TGTGCCAGCAGCCAAGTCGGGTTCAACTCCTACAATGAGCAGTTCTTC	CASSQVGFNSYNEQFF
TRBV28	NA	TRBJ1-1	TRBD1	TGTGCCAGCAGTCCCGGGGACAGATTTTCTGAAGCTTTCTTT	CASSPGDRFSEAFF
TRBV18	NA	TRBJ1-5	NA	TGTGCCAGCTCACCTCCGAATCAGCCCCAGCATTTT	CASSPPNQPQHF